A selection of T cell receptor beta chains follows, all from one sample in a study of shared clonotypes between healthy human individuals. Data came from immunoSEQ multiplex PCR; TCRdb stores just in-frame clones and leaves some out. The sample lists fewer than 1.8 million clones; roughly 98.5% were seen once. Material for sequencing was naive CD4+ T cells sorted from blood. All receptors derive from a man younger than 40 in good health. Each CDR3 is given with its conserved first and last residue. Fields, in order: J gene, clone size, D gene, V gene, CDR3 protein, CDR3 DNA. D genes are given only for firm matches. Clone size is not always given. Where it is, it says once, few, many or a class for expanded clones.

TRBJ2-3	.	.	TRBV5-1	CASTGPWGGRLGDTQYF	TGCGCCAGCACCGGCCCTTGGGGCGGTAGATTGGGAGATACGCAGTATTTT
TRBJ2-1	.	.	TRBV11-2	CASSYLGASYNEQFF	TGTGCCAGCAGCTACCTTGGGGCCTCCTACAATGAGCAGTTCTTC
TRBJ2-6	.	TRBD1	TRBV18	CASSPLSGGNGANVLTF	TGTGCCAGCTCACCTCTATCAGGGGGTAACGGGGCCAACGTCCTGACTTTC
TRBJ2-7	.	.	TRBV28	CASRSSGTFYEQYF	TGTGCCAGCAGGTCATCCGGGACCTTCTACGAGCAGTACTTC
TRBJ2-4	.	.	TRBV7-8	CASSETPQGRNIQYF	TGTGCCAGCAGCGAGACACCTCAAGGAAGAAACATTCAGTACTTC
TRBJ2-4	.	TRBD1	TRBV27	CASSLGQLKNIQYF	TGTGCCAGCAGCTTGGGACAGCTCAAAAACATTCAGTACTTC
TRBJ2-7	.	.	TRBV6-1	CASREQTNYEQYF	TGTGCCAGCAGAGAACAGACAAACTACGAGCAGTACTTC
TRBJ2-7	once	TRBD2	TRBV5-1	CASSLAGSFSYEQYF	TGCGCCAGCAGCCTAGCGGGGAGTTTCTCCTACGAGCAGTACTTC
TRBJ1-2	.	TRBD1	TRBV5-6	CASSLANRGRDGYTF	TGTGCCAGCAGCTTGGCGAACAGGGGGCGAGATGGCTACACCTTC
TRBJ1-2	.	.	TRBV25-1	CASSEAVGYGYTF	TGTGCCAGCAGTGAAGCGGTTGGTTATGGCTACACCTTC
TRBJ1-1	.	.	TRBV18	CASSPKGGDTEAFF	TGTGCCAGCTCACCGAAGGGGGGTGACACTGAAGCTTTCTTT
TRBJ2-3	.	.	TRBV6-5	CASTGPLSGDTQYF	TGTGCCAGCACCGGGCCCCTAAGCGGAGATACGCAGTATTTT
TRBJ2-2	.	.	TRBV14	CASSQAVVRELFF	TGTGCCAGCAGCCAAGCCGTAGTAAGGGAGCTGTTTTTT
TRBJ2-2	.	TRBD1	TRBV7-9	CASSRDGTGTTGELFF	TGTGCCAGCAGCCGCGACGGGACAGGGACCACCGGGGAGCTGTTTTTT
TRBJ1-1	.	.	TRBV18	CASSPTVRNTEAFF	TGTGCCAGCTCACCGACAGTACGGAACACTGAAGCTTTCTTT
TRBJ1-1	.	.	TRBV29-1	CSVTPGLAEAFF	TGCAGCGTCACCCCAGGGTTGGCTGAAGCTTTCTTT
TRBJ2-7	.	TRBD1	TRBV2	CASRSKGRGLYEQYF	TGTGCCAGCAGGTCCAAGGGTAGGGGGCTTTACGAGCAGTACTTC
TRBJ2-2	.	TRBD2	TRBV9	CASSEGTSGLENTGELFF	TGTGCCAGCAGCGAGGGGACTAGCGGGCTCGAGAACACCGGGGAGCTGTTTTTT
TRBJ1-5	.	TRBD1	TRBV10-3	CAIRPGQGSNQPQHF	TGTGCCATCAGACCCGGACAGGGAAGCAATCAGCCCCAGCATTTT
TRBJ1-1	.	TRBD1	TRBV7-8	CASSLTRTGWIMNTEAFF	TGTGCCAGCAGCTTAACACGGACAGGGTGGATCATGAACACTGAAGCTTTCTTT
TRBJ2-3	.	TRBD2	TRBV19	CASSIESSGNVQDTQYF	TGTGCCAGTAGTATAGAGAGTAGCGGGAACGTACAAGATACGCAGTATTTT
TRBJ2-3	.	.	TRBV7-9	CASSAAMVATDTQYF	TGTGCCAGCAGCGCCGCCATGGTGGCCACAGATACGCAGTATTTT
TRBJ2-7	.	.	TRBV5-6	CASSFRIGGYEQYF	TGTGCCAGCAGCTTTCGGATAGGCGGTTACGAGCAGTACTTC
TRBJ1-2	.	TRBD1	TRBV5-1	CASRPGQGHGYTF	TGCGCCAGCAGACCTGGACAGGGGCATGGCTACACCTTC
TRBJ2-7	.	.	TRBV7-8	CASSLVKATYEQYF	TGTGCCAGCAGCTTAGTAAAAGCTACCTACGAGCAGTACTTC
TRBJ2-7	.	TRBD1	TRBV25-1	CASSEDRWQGAHEQYF	TGTGCCAGCAGTGAGGATAGGTGGCAGGGGGCCCACGAGCAGTACTTC
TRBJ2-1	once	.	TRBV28	CASSAGGQLNNEQFF	TGTGCCAGCAGTGCGGGTGGACAGCTAAACAATGAGCAGTTCTTC
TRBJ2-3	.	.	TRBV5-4	CASSLKQGPGDTQYF	TGTGCCAGCAGCTTAAAACAGGGACCAGGGGATACGCAGTATTTT
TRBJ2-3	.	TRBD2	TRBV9	CASSALGLAGANKGGTDTQYF	TGTGCCAGCAGCGCACTAGGACTAGCGGGAGCGAATAAAGGGGGCACAGATACGCAGTATTTT
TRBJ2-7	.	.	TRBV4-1	CASSLPHDYEQYF	TGCGCCAGCAGCCTCCCCCACGACTACGAGCAGTACTTC
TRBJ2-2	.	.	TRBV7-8	CASSFLTFAKGELFF	TGTGCCAGCAGCTTTTTGACTTTCGCTAAAGGGGAGCTGTTTTTT
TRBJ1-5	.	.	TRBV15	CATSREGVYQPQHF	TGTGCCACCAGCAGAGAGGGGGTCTATCAGCCCCAGCATTTT
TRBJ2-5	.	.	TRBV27	CARAGARDQYF	TGTGCCAGGGCGGGGGCAAGAGACCAGTACTTC
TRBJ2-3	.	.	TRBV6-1	CASSAQGISTDTQYF	TGTGCCAGCAGTGCGCAGGGTATATCGACAGATACGCAGTATTTT
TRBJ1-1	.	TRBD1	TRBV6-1	CASSEGQGQARTEAFF	TGTGCCAGCAGTGAAGGGCAGGGACAGGCGAGGACTGAAGCTTTCTTT
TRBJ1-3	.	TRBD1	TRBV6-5	CASSYSQGVAGNTIYF	TGTGCCAGCAGTTACTCCCAGGGGGTAGCTGGAAACACCATATATTTT